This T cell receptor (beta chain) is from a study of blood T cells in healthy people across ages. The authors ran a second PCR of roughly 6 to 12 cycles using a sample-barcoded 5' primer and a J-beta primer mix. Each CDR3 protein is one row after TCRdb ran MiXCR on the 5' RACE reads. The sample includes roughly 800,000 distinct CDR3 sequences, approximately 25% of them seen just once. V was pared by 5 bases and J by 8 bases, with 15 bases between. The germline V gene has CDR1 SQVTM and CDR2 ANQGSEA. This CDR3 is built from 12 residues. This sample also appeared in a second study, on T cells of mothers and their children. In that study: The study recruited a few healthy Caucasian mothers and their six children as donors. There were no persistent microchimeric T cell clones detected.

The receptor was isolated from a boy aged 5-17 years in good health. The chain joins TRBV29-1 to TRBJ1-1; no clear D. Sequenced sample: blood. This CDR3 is CSVLSQSREAFF. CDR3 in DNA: TGCAGCGTTCTTTCACAATCTCGGGAAGCTTTCTTT.